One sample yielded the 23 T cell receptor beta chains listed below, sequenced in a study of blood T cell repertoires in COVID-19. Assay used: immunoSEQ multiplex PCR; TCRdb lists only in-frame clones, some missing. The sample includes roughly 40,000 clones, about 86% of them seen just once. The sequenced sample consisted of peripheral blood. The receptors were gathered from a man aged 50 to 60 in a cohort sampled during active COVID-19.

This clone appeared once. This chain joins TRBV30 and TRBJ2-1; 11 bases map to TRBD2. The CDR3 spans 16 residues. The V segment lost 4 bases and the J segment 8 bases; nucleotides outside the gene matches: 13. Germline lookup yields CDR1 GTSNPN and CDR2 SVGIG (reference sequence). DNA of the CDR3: TGTGCCTGGACTCTTCCGGGACTAGCGGCTCGGGATGAGCAGTTCTTC. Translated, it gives CAWTLPGLAARDEQFF. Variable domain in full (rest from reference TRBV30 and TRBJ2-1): SQTIHQWPATLVQPVGSPLSLECTVEGTSNPNLYWYRQAAGRGLQLLFYSVGIGQISSEVPQNLSASRPQDRQFILSSKKLLLSDSGFYLCAWTLPGLAARDEQFFGPGTRLTVL.

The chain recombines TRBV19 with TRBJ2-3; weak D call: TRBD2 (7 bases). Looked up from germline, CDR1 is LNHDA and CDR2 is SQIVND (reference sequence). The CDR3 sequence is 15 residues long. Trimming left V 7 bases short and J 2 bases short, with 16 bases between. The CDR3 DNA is TGTGCCAGTACCCTGGGTGGGGGGGCCACAGATACGCAGTATTTT. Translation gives CASTLGGGATDTQYF.

CDR3 bases: TGTGCCAGCAGCACAAGGGACAAGGGGAACGAGCAGTACGTC. Its translation: CASSTRDKGNEQYV. The chain combines TRBV28 with TRBJ2-7; weak D call: TRBD1 (6 bases). Trimming shortened V by 6 bases and J by 5 bases, and 17 bases separated the two germline ends. Germline V lookup: CDR1 MDHEN, CDR2 SYDVKM. The CDR3 spans 14 residues.

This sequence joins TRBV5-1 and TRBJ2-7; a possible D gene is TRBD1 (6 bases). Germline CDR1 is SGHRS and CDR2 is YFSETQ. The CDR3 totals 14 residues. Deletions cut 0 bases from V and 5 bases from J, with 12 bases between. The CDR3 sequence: CASSLGAGADEQYF. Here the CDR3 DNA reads TGCGCCAGCAGCTTGGGGGCAGGGGCGGACGAGCAGTACTTC.

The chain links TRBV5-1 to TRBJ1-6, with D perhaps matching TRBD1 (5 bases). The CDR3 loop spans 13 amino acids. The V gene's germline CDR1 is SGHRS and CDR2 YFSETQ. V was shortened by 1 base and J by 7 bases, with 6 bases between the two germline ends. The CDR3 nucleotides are TGCGCCAGCAGCTTGACAGGAAATTCACCCCTCCACTTT. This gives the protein CASSLTGNSPLHF.

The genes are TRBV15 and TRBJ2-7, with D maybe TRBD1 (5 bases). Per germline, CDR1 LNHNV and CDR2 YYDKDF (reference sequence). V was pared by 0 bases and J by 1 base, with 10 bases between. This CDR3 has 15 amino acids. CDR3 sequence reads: CATSRDGHPSYEQYF. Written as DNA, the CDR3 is TGTGCCACCAGCAGAGATGGACACCCTTCCTACGAGCAGTACTTC.

The DNA of the CDR3 is TGTGCCACCGGGGAGGGCACAGATACGCAGTATTTT. It is translated as CATGEGTDTQYF. The chain joins TRBV12-3 or TRBV12-4 to TRBJ2-3; TRBD2 is a possible D gene (6 bases). The V gene lost 10 bases and the J gene lost 1 base, with 9 bases spanning the gap. The CDR3 contains 12 residues.

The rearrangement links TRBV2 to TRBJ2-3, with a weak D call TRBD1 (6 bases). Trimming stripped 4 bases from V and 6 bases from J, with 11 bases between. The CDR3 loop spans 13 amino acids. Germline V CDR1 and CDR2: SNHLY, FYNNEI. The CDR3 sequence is CASSAYRADTQYF. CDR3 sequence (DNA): TGTGCCAGCAGTGCTTACAGGGCCGATACGCAGTATTTT. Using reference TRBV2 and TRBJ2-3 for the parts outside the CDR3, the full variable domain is EPEVTQTPSHQVTQMGQEVILRCVPISNHLYFYWYRQILGQKVEFLVSFYNNEISEKSEIFDDQFSVERPDGSNFTLKIRSTKLEDSAMYFCASSAYRADTQYFGPGTRLTVL.

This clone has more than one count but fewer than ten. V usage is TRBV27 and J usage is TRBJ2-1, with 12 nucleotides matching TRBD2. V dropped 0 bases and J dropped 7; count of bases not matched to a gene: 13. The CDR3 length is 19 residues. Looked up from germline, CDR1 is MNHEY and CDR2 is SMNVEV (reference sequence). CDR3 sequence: CASSLSAFLAGGYGNEQFF. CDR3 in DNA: TGTGCCAGCAGTTTATCGGCTTTTCTAGCGGGAGGGTACGGGAATGAGCAGTTCTTC.

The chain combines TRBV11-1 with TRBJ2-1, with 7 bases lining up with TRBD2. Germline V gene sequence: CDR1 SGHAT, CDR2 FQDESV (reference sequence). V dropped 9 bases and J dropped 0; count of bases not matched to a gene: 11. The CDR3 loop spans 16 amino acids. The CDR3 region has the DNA TGTGCCAGTTTTCAATGGGGGGGGAGCTCCTACAATGAGCAGTTCTTC. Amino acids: CASFQWGGSSYNEQFF.

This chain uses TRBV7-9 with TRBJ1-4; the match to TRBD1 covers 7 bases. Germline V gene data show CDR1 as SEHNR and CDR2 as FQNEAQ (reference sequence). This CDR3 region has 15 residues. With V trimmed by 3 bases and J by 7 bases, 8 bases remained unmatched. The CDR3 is CASSFGRGQTEKLFF. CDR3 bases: TGTGCCAGCAGCTTTGGAAGGGGGCAAACTGAAAAACTGTTTTTT. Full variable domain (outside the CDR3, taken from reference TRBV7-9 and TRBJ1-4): DTGVSQNPRHKITKRGQNVTFRCDPISEHNRLYWYRQTLGQGPEFLTYFQNEAQLEKSRLLSDRFSAERPKGSFSTLEIQRTEQGDSAMYLCASSFGRGQTEKLFFGSGTQLSVL.

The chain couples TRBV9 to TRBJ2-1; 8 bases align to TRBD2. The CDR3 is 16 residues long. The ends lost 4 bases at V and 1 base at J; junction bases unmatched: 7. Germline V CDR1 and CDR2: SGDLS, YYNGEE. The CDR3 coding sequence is TGTGCCAGCAGCTCCGTAGGGACTAGTTCCTACAATGAGCAGTTCTTC. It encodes CASSSVGTSSYNEQFF.

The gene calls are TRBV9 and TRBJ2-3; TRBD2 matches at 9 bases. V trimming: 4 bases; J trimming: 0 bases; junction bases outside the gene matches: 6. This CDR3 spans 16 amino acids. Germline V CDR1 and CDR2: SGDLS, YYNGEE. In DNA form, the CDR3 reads TGTGCCAGCAGCCCCCCCGGACTAGCGAGCACAGATACGCAGTATTTT. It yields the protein CASSPPGLASTDTQYF.

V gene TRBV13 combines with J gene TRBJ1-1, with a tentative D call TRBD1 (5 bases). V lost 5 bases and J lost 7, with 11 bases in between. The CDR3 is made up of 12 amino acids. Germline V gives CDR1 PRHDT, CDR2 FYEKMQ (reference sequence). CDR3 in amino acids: CASSPRTIEAFF. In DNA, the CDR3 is TGTGCCAGCAGCCCACGGACAATTGAAGCTTTCTTT.

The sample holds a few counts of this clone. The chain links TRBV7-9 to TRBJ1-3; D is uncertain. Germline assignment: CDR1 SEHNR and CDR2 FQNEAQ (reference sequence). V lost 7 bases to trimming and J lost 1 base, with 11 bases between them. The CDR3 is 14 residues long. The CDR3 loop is CASKRLESGNTIYF. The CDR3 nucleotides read TGTGCCAGCAAGCGACTCGAGTCTGGAAACACCATATATTTT.

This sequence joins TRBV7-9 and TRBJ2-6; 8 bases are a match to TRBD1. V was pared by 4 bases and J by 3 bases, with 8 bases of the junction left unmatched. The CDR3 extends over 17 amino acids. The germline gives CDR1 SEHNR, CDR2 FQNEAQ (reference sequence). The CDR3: CASSYSQGARGANVLTF. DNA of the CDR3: TGTGCCAGCAGCTATAGCCAGGGGGCGCGTGGGGCCAACGTCCTGACTTTC.

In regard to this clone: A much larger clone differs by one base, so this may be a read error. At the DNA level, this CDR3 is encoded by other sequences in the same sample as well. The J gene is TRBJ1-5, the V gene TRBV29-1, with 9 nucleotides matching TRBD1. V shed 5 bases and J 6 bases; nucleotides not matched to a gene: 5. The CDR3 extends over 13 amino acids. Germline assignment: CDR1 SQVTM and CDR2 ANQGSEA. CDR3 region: CSVKQGAGQPQHF. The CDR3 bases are TGCAGCGTTAAACAGGGGGCAGGTCAGCCCCAGCATTTT. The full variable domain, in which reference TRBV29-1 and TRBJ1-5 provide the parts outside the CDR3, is SAVISQKPSRDICQRGTSLTIQCQVDSQVTMMFWYRQQPGQSLTLIATANQGSEATYESGFVIDKFPISRPNLTFSTLTVSNMSPEDSSIYLCSVKQGAGQPQHFGDGTRLSIL.

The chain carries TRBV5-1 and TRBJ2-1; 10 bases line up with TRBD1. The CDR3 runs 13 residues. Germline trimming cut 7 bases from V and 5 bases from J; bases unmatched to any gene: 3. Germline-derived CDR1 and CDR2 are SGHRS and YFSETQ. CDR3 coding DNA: TGCGCCAGCTGGGACAGGGGAAACAATGAGCAGTTCTTC. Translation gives CASWDRGNNEQFF.

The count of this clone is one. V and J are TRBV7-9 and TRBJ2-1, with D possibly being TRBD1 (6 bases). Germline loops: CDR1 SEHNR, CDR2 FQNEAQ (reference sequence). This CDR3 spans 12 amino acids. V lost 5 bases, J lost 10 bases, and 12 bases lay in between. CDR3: CASSRGTSEQFF. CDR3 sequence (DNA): TGTGCCAGCAGCCGTGGGACATCCGAGCAGTTCTTC.

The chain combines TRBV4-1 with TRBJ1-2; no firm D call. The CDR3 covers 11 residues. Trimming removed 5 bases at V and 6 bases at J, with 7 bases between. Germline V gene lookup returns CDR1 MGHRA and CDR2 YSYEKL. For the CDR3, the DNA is TGCGCCAGCAGCACCACGGATGGCTACACCTTC. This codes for CASSTTDGYTF.

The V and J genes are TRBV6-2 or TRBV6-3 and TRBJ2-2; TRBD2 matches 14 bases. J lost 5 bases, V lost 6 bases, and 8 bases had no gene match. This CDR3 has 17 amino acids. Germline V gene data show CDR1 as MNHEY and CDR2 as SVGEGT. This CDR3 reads CASSRGLAGGGTGELFF. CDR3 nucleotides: TGTGCCAGCAGCCGAGGACTAGCGGGGGGCGGGACCGGGGAGCTGTTTTTT.

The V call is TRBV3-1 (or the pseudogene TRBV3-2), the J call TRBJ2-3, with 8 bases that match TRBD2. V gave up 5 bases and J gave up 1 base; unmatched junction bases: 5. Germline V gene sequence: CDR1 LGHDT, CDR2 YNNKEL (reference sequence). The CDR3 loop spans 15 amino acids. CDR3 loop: CASSSREDGTDTQYF. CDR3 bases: TGTGCCAGCAGCTCGCGGGAGGATGGCACAGATACGCAGTATTTT.

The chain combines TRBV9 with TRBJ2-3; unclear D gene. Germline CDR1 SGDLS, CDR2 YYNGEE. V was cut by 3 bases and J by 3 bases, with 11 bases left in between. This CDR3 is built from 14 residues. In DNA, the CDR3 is TGTGCCAGCAGCGCCCTTTACTTAACAGATACGCAGTATTTT. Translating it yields CASSALYLTDTQYF. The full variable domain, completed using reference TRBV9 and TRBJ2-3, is DSGVTQTPKHLITATGQRVTLRCSPRSGDLSVYWYQQSLDQGLQFLIQYYNGEERAKGNILERFSAQQFPDLHSELNLSSLELGDSALYFCASSALYLTDTQYFGPGTRLTVL.